The rows below give T cell receptor beta chains drawn from one sample of a study of a mutant IDH1 vaccine in newly diagnosed glioma. Clones were sequenced by immunoSEQ multiplex PCR, and TCRdb holds only the in-frame ones, with some missing. The sample comprises roughly 60,000 clones, 80% to 90% of which are singletons, and less than 5% rests with the top ten. Their antigen targets remain unknown. Sequenced material: PBMCs, taken from a glioma patient whose treatment included an IDH1 peptide vaccine. All receptors come from a young man with glioma. Both conserved end residues are part of each CDR3. The order of the fields is clone size, J gene, D gene, V gene, CDR3 DNA, CDR3 protein. A D gene is named only where the DNA matches it firmly. Clone size is given for some rows only: seen once, a few or many times, or a class if the clone is expanded.

clone_size: -; j_call: TRBJ2-5; d_call: -; v_call: TRBV7-8; cdr3_nt: TGTGCCAGCAGCTTAATTGACTCTGCGTCCGAGACCCAGTACTTC; cdr3_aa: CASSLIDSASETQYF
clone_size: -; j_call: TRBJ2-4; d_call: -; v_call: TRBV6-5; cdr3_nt: TGTGCCAGCATGGAGGGAATAGCCAAAAACATTCAGTACTTC; cdr3_aa: CASMEGIAKNIQYF
clone_size: medium-sized; j_call: TRBJ1-1; d_call: TRBD1; v_call: TRBV2; cdr3_nt: TGTGCCAGCAGTCCTATGACAGGGAGGACTGAAGCTTTCTTT; cdr3_aa: CASSPMTGRTEAFF
clone_size: -; j_call: TRBJ2-7; d_call: TRBD1; v_call: TRBV4-1; cdr3_nt: TGCGCCAGCACCCTCAGGTGGGACAGTCCCTACGAGCAGTACTTC; cdr3_aa: CASTLRWDSPYEQYF
clone_size: -; j_call: TRBJ2-4; d_call: TRBD2; v_call: TRBV5-6; cdr3_nt: TGTGCCAGCAGCCCCACGGGGGGGGGAAACATTCAGTACTTC; cdr3_aa: CASSPTGGGNIQYF
clone_size: few; j_call: TRBJ1-1; d_call: TRBD1; v_call: TRBV28; cdr3_nt: TGTGCCAGCAGTACGGACAGGGGGAACACTGAAGCTTTCTTT; cdr3_aa: CASSTDRGNTEAFF
clone_size: -; j_call: TRBJ2-5; d_call: TRBD1; v_call: TRBV5-1; cdr3_nt: TGCGCCAGCAGCTTATTCCGGGACAGGGGGGGAGAGACCCAGTACTTC; cdr3_aa: CASSLFRDRGGETQYF
clone_size: few; j_call: TRBJ1-1; d_call: TRBD1; v_call: TRBV13; cdr3_nt: TGTGCCAGCAGCCTCAGGGGGATCTCTGAAGCTTTCTTT; cdr3_aa: CASSLRGISEAFF
clone_size: -; j_call: TRBJ1-2; d_call: TRBD1; v_call: TRBV7-8; cdr3_nt: TGTGCCAGCAGCCACAGACAGGGTAGCTATGGCTACACCTTC; cdr3_aa: CASSHRQGSYGYTF
clone_size: -; j_call: TRBJ2-7; d_call: -; v_call: TRBV7-9; cdr3_nt: TGTGCCAGCAGCTTAGCGCAGGGGCGCTACGAGCAGTACTTC; cdr3_aa: CASSLAQGRYEQYF
clone_size: -; j_call: TRBJ1-3; d_call: TRBD1; v_call: TRBV20-1; cdr3_nt: TGCAGTGCGCATCCGACAGGGGTTGAGTATTTT; cdr3_aa: CSAHPTGVEYF
clone_size: -; j_call: TRBJ2-7; d_call: -; v_call: TRBV10-2; cdr3_nt: TGCGCCAGCAGTGAGTCGGGAGTACGGACCTACGAGCAGTACTTC; cdr3_aa: CASSESGVRTYEQYF
clone_size: -; j_call: TRBJ1-2; d_call: TRBD1; v_call: TRBV19; cdr3_nt: TGTGCCAGTAATAAAGGACAGGGTAATGGCTACACCTTC; cdr3_aa: CASNKGQGNGYTF
clone_size: -; j_call: TRBJ1-1; d_call: -; v_call: TRBV5-6; cdr3_nt: TGTGCCAGCAGCTTGGCCGGGACAAGGGGAGAAAACACTGAAGCTTTCTTT; cdr3_aa: CASSLAGTRGENTEAFF
clone_size: -; j_call: TRBJ2-7; d_call: -; v_call: TRBV28; cdr3_nt: TGTGCCAGCAGTTTCACGGACAGAAGCCACGAGCAGTACTTC; cdr3_aa: CASSFTDRSHEQYF
clone_size: -; j_call: TRBJ2-2; d_call: TRBD1; v_call: TRBV5-1; cdr3_nt: TGCGCCAGCAGCTTGGGGGACAGCAACACCGGGGAGCTGTTTTTT; cdr3_aa: CASSLGDSNTGELFF
clone_size: -; j_call: TRBJ1-1; d_call: -; v_call: TRBV19; cdr3_nt: TGTGCCAGTAGAGGAGTTTTCGGCCCGGACCAAGAGAACACTGAAGCTTTCTTT; cdr3_aa: CASRGVFGPDQENTEAFF
clone_size: -; j_call: TRBJ2-7; d_call: -; v_call: TRBV27; cdr3_nt: TGTGCCAGCAGCCGCTTCTTTCCATCGGGTTCCTACGAGCAGTACTTC; cdr3_aa: CASSRFFPSGSYEQYF
clone_size: -; j_call: TRBJ1-2; d_call: -; v_call: TRBV19; cdr3_nt: TGTGCCAGTAGTATAGAGTTGGCCAATCTGGGTGGCTACACCTTC; cdr3_aa: CASSIELANLGGYTF
clone_size: -; j_call: TRBJ1-6; d_call: -; v_call: TRBV9; cdr3_nt: TGTGCCAGCAGCGTTATGTGGCAGGCGGGTTCACCCCTCCACTTT; cdr3_aa: CASSVMWQAGSPLHF
clone_size: once; j_call: TRBJ1-5; d_call: TRBD1; v_call: TRBV6-5; cdr3_nt: TGTGCCAGCGGGGGACAGGGGTCCAGCAATCAGCCCCAGCATTTT; cdr3_aa: CASGGQGSSNQPQHF
clone_size: -; j_call: TRBJ2-1; d_call: -; v_call: TRBV19; cdr3_nt: TGTGCCAGTAAATTAACCGGCTACAATGAGCAGTTCTTC; cdr3_aa: CASKLTGYNEQFF
clone_size: -; j_call: TRBJ2-1; d_call: TRBD2; v_call: TRBV6-5; cdr3_nt: TGTGCCAGCAGCCGACTAGCGGGGGGGCTCAATGAGCAGTTCTTC; cdr3_aa: CASSRLAGGLNEQFF
clone_size: once; j_call: TRBJ1-2; d_call: TRBD1; v_call: TRBV7-9; cdr3_nt: TGTGCCAGCAGCCCTTGGGACAGGGACTATGGCTACACCTTC; cdr3_aa: CASSPWDRDYGYTF
clone_size: -; j_call: TRBJ2-6; d_call: TRBD1; v_call: TRBV15; cdr3_nt: TGTGCCACCAGCACAACAGGGGGATTTGGGGCCAACGTCCTGACTTTC; cdr3_aa: CATSTTGGFGANVLTF
clone_size: -; j_call: TRBJ1-2; d_call: -; v_call: TRBV5-1; cdr3_nt: TGCGCCAGCAGCTTGGCCGGCGCGGGGGGAGTCTATGGCTACACCTTC; cdr3_aa: CASSLAGAGGVYGYTF
clone_size: -; j_call: TRBJ1-5; d_call: TRBD1; v_call: TRBV18; cdr3_nt: TGTGCCAGCTCACCGGGACAGCTTAATCAGCCCCAGCATTTT; cdr3_aa: CASSPGQLNQPQHF
clone_size: -; j_call: TRBJ1-4; d_call: -; v_call: TRBV30; cdr3_nt: TGTGCCTGGAGTGTAGGGGATGTCGGTGAAAAACTGTTTTTT; cdr3_aa: CAWSVGDVGEKLFF
clone_size: -; j_call: TRBJ2-2; d_call: TRBD2; v_call: TRBV4-2; cdr3_nt: TGTGCCAGCAGCCAATTAAGGACTAGCGGGGGGGCAAACACCGGGGAGCTGTTTTTT; cdr3_aa: CASSQLRTSGGANTGELFF
clone_size: -; j_call: TRBJ1-5; d_call: -; v_call: TRBV2; cdr3_nt: TGTGCCAGCAGTGTTCGCAGGGGAGATCGAAGCAATCAGCCCCAGCATTTT; cdr3_aa: CASSVRRGDRSNQPQHF
clone_size: -; j_call: TRBJ2-1; d_call: TRBD2; v_call: TRBV11-3; cdr3_nt: TGTGCCAGCAGCTTCGGGGGGGAGATTTACAATGAGCAGTTCTTC; cdr3_aa: CASSFGGEIYNEQFF
clone_size: -; j_call: TRBJ1-5; d_call: -; v_call: TRBV27; cdr3_nt: TGTGCCAGCAGTTTTACACGGCCCGGAGCGGGGCAGCCCCAGCATTTT; cdr3_aa: CASSFTRPGAGQPQHF
clone_size: medium-sized; j_call: TRBJ2-7; d_call: TRBD1; v_call: TRBV4-1; cdr3_nt: TGCGCCAGCAGCCCCGCAGCGAGGACAGGCTCCTACGAGCAGTACTTC; cdr3_aa: CASSPAARTGSYEQYF
clone_size: -; j_call: TRBJ1-2; d_call: TRBD1; v_call: TRBV19; cdr3_nt: TGTGCCAGTAATAAGGGGACAGGGGTTGACTACACCTTC; cdr3_aa: CASNKGTGVDYTF
clone_size: -; j_call: TRBJ1-5; d_call: -; v_call: TRBV5-8; cdr3_nt: TGTGCCAGCAGCTTGCTCTCGGGATACCAGCCCCAGCATTTT; cdr3_aa: CASSLLSGYQPQHF
clone_size: -; j_call: TRBJ2-3; d_call: -; v_call: TRBV15; cdr3_nt: TGTGCCACCAGCAGAGATCGGGCGACGGGGGGCCGGGCAGATACGCAGTATTTT; cdr3_aa: CATSRDRATGGRADTQYF
clone_size: -; j_call: TRBJ2-1; d_call: TRBD2; v_call: TRBV9; cdr3_nt: TGTGCCAGCAGCTACTCCGGGACTAGCATCGACAATGAGCAGTTCTTC; cdr3_aa: CASSYSGTSIDNEQFF